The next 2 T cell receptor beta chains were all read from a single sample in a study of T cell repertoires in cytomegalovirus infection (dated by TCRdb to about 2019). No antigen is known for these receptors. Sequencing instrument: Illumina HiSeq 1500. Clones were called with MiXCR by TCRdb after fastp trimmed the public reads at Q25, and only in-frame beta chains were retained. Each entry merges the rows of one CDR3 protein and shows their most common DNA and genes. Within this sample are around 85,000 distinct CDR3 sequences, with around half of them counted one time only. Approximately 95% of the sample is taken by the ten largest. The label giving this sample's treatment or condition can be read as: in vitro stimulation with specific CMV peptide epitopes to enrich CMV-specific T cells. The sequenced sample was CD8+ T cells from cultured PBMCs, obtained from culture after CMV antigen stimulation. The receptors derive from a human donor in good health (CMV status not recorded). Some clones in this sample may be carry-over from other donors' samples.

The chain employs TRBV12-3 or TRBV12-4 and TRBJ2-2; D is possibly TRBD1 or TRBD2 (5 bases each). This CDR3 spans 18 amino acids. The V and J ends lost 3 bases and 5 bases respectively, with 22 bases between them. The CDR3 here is CASSFYPQTPGQTGELFF. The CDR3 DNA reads TGTGCCAGCAGTTTTTACCCCCAAACACCGGGGCAGACCGGGGAGCTGTTTTTT.

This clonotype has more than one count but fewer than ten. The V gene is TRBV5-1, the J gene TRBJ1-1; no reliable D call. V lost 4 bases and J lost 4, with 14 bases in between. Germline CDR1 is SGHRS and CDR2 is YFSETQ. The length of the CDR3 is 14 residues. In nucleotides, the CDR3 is TGCGCCAGCAGCCCGGACTACACGGCCACTGAAGCTTTCTTT. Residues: CASSPDYTATEAFF.